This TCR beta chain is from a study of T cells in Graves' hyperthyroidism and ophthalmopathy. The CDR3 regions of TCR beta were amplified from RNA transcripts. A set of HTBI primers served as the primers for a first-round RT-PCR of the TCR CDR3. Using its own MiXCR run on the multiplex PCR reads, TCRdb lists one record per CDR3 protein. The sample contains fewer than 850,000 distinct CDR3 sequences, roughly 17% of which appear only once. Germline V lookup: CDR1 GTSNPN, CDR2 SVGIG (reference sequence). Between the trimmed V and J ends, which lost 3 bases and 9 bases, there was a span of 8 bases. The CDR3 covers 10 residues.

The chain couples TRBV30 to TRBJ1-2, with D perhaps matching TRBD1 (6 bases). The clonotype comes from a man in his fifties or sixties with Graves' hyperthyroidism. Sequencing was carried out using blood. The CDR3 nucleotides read TGTGCCTGGAGGCAGGGGAGCTACACCTTC. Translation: CAWRQGSYTF.